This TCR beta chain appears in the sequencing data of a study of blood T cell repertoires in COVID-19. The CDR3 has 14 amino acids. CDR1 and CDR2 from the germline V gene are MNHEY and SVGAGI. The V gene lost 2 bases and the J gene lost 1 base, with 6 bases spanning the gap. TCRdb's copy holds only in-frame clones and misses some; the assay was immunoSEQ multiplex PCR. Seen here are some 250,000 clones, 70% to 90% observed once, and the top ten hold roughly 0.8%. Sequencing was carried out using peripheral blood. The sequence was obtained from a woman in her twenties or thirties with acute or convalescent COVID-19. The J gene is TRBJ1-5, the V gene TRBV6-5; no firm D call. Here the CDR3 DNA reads TGTGCCAGCAGTTACGGGCAGAGCAATCAGCCCCAGCATTTT. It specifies CASSYGQSNQPQHF.